These T cell receptor beta chains were read from a single sample in a study of response to subunit inactivated influenza vaccine. Each CDR3 protein is one row after TCRdb ran MiXCR on the RT-PCR reads. The table lists about 300,000 distinct CDR3 sequences, 21% of them singletons, with roughly 10% in the top ten. The sequencing used PBMCs from blood, collected about 20 months after vaccination. The receptors here all came from a man between 50 and 75 years old who received an inactivated influenza vaccine. Each CDR3 is given with its conserved first and last residue. Fields, in order: CDR3 protein, CDR3 DNA, clone size, D gene, V gene, J gene. The D gene is left open where the match is weak. A row's size may be missing; if present it is once, few, many or a size class.

CTSGQPRTSGRHNEQFF	TGTACCAGTGGCCAGCCCCGGACTAGCGGGAGGCACAATGAGCAGTTCTTC	-	TRBD2	TRBV19	TRBJ2-1
CASSPSGEYKPQHF	TGTGCCAGCTCACCATCAGGAGAGTATAAGCCCCAGCATTTT	few	-	TRBV18	TRBJ1-5
CASSSGTPGNTIYF	TGTGCCAGCAGTTCCGGGACTCCCGGAAACACCATATATTTT	few	-	TRBV12-3/TRBV12-4	TRBJ1-3
CSVVNWDRYNEQFF	TGCAGCGTTGTAAACTGGGACCGTTACAATGAGCAGTTCTTC	-	-	TRBV29-1	TRBJ2-1
CASSQASGDYEQYF	TGCGCCAGCAGCCAGGCTAGCGGGGACTACGAGCAGTACTTC	-	TRBD2	TRBV5-1	TRBJ2-7
CASRPPSGLYGYTF	TGTGCCAGCAGACCGCCCTCGGGCCTCTATGGCTACACCTTC	-	-	TRBV6-2/TRBV6-3	TRBJ1-2
CASSARLGSQRIEQFF	TGTGCCAGCAGTGCCCGACTCGGGTCCCAAAGGATTGAGCAGTTCTTC	few	-	TRBV6-2/TRBV6-3	TRBJ2-1
CASSFRLAGMNEQFF	TGTGCCAGCAGCTTCCGACTAGCGGGAATGAATGAGCAGTTCTTC	-	TRBD2	TRBV5-8	TRBJ2-1
CASSNWLNRGWDTEAFF	TGCGCCAGCAGTAATTGGTTGAACAGGGGATGGGACACTGAAGCTTTCTTT	-	TRBD1	TRBV10-2	TRBJ1-1
CASSYSGTTGLEQFF	TGTGCCAGCAGTTACTCTGGGACAACAGGTTTAGAGCAGTTCTTC	-	-	TRBV6-5	TRBJ2-1
CASRRADSGNTIYF	TGTGCCAGCAGGAGGGCAGACTCTGGAAACACCATATATTTT	-	-	TRBV28	TRBJ1-3
CASSLARKAEKLHF	TGTGCCAGCAGCTTAGCGCGGAAGGCAGAGAAGCTCCACTTT	-	-	TRBV7-2	TRBJ1-6
CASTPPTDLNTEAFF	TGTGCCAGCACCCCCCCGACAGACCTGAACACTGAAGCTTTCTTT	many	-	TRBV7-6	TRBJ1-1
CSAFTPRTGGVTDTQYF	TGCAGTGCTTTTACACCCAGGACAGGAGGGGTAACAGATACGCAGTATTTT	once	-	TRBV20-1	TRBJ2-3
CSAFTPGIRQPQHF	TGCAGTGCTTTTACTCCAGGGATCCGACAGCCCCAGCATTTT	many	-	TRBV20-1	TRBJ1-5
CASSEYKGTTNEKLFF	TGTGCCAGCAGTGAATATAAAGGGACAACTAATGAAAAACTGTTTTTT	few	-	TRBV25-1	TRBJ1-4
CSARDGQVGNQPQHF	TGCAGTGCTAGAGATGGACAAGTCGGCAATCAGCCCCAGCATTTT	few	-	TRBV20-1	TRBJ1-5
CSALAGAGYGYTF	TGCAGCGCCCTAGCGGGGGCGGGCTATGGCTACACCTTC	many	-	TRBV29-1	TRBJ1-2
CASSQITGFTDTQYF	TGTGCCAGCAGCCAAATCACAGGTTTTACAGATACGCAGTATTTT	few	-	TRBV5-5	TRBJ2-3
CASSLDSANTGELFF	TGCGCCAGCAGCTTGGACAGCGCAAACACCGGGGAGCTGTTTTTT	-	-	TRBV5-1	TRBJ2-2
CAINLEGEQYF	TGCGCTATCAACCTCGAGGGGGAGCAGTACTTC	-	-	TRBV4-3	TRBJ2-7
CASAGHSYEQYF	TGTGCCTCAGCGGGCCACTCCTACGAGCAGTACTTC	-	-	TRBV10-3	TRBJ2-7
CASSLDSGLATEAFF	TGTGCCAGCAGCTTAGATTCAGGGTTAGCCACTGAAGCTTTCTTT	-	-	TRBV7-2	TRBJ1-1
CASRRGAGYSPLHF	TGTGCCAGCAGGCGCGGGGCAGGTTATTCACCCCTCCACTTT	-	-	TRBV28	TRBJ1-6
CASSLAGLPHQPQHF	TGTGCCAGCAGCTTGGCCGGTCTGCCCCATCAGCCCCAGCATTTT	-	-	TRBV5-5	TRBJ1-5
CSVEDRLRWYF	TGCAGCGTTGAAGATCGACTGAGGTGGTACTTC	-	-	TRBV29-1	TRBJ2-4
CASSLSIPYEQYF	TGTGCCAGCAGCTTATCCATTCCTTACGAGCAGTACTTC	-	-	TRBV13	TRBJ2-7
CASSYDSYGYTF	TGTGCCAGCAGTTACGATTCATATGGCTACACCTTC	many	-	TRBV12-3/TRBV12-4	TRBJ1-2
CARRSGSANYGYTF	TGTGCCAGAAGGTCGGGTAGTGCGAACTATGGCTACACCTTC	few	-	TRBV5-6	TRBJ1-2
CASSLRQQETQYF	TGCGCCAGCAGCTTGAGGCAGCAAGAGACCCAGTACTTC	few	-	TRBV5-1	TRBJ2-5
CASSLGSVGASFHF	TGTGCCAGCAGCTTGGGATCAGTGGGGGCTTCGTTTCACTTC	few	-	TRBV5-6	TRBJ2-1
CASSLGVRGETQYF	TGTGCCAGCAGTTTAGGGGTTAGGGGAGAGACCCAGTACTTC	few	-	TRBV12-3/TRBV12-4	TRBJ2-5
CASGGIRGPLGYTF	TGTGCCAGCGGGGGGATTAGGGGGCCTCTTGGCTACACCTTC	few	TRBD1	TRBV27	TRBJ1-2
CASSPPTGMSGNQPQHF	TGTGCCAGCAGTCCCCCCACAGGGATGAGCGGCAATCAGCCCCAGCATTTT	-	-	TRBV6-2/TRBV6-3	TRBJ1-5
CASSVRDFSYNEQFF	TGTGCCAGCAGCGTCCGGGACTTCTCCTACAATGAGCAGTTCTTC	-	-	TRBV7-9	TRBJ2-1
CSAREKRTENLNIQYF	TGCAGTGCTAGAGAGAAAAGGACAGAGAATTTAAACATTCAGTACTTC	-	-	TRBV20-1	TRBJ2-4
CASSTEQYLGQYF	TGCGCCAGCAGCACGGAGCAGTATCTCGGACAGTACTTC	few	-	TRBV5-1	TRBJ2-7
CASSVGTSEIYEQYF	TGTGCCAGCAGTGTAGGGACTAGCGAGATCTACGAGCAGTACTTC	-	TRBD2	TRBV2	TRBJ2-7
CASSQDQGPNTEAFF	TGTGCCAGCAGCCAAGATCAGGGGCCAAACACTGAAGCTTTCTTT	many	-	TRBV14	TRBJ1-1
CASSLAVTGGAEAFF	TGTGCCAGCAGCTTGGCCGTGACGGGCGGGGCTGAAGCTTTCTTT	many	-	TRBV5-4	TRBJ1-1
CASSSLQRAHLDEQFF	TGTGCCAGCAGTTCACTCCAGCGGGCCCATTTAGATGAGCAGTTCTTC	-	-	TRBV28	TRBJ2-1
CASRTGRNEKLFF	TGTGCCAGCAGGACAGGGCGTAATGAAAAACTGTTTTTT	-	TRBD1	TRBV2	TRBJ1-4